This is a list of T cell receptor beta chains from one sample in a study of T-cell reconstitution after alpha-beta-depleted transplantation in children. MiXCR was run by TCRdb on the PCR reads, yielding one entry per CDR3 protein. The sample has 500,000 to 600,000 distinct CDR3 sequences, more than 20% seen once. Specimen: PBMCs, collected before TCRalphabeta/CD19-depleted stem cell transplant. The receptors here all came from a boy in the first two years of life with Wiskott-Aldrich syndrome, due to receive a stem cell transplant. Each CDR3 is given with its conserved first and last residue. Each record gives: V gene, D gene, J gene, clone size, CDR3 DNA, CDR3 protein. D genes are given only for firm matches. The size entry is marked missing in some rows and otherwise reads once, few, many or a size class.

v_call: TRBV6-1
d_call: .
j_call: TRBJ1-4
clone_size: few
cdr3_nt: TGTGCCAGCAGAGCCAGCATAGCGGCGAAAAGACTGTTTTTT
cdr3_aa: CASRASIAAKRLFF

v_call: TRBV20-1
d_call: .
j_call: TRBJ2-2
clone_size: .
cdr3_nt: TGCAGTGCTAGCCCCAGGGGAGGTCATATCGGGGAGCTGTTTTTT
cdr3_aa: CSASPRGGHIGELFF

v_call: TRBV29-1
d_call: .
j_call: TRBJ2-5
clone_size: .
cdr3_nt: TGCAGCGTTGCCTTTGGGGAGACCCAGTACTTC
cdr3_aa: CSVAFGETQYF

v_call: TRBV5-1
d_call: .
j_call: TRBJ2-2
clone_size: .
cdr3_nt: TGCGCCAGCAGATGGGCCGGGGAGCTGTTTTTT
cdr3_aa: CASRWAGELFF

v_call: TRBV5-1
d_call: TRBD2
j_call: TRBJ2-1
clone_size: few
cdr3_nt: TGCGCCAGCAGCTCCGGACTAGCGGCTAGCTCCTACAATGAGCAGTTCTTC
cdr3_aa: CASSSGLAASSYNEQFF

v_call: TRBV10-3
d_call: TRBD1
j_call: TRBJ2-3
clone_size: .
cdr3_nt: TGTGCCATCAGACCTCGACAGGGTGGTAGCACAGATACGCAGTATTTT
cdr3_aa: CAIRPRQGGSTDTQYF

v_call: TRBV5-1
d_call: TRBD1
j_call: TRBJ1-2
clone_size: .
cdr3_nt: TGCGCCAGCACCGCCGGACAGGGACATGGCTACACCTTC
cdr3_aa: CASTAGQGHGYTF

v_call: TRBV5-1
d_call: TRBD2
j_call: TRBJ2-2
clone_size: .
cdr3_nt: TGCGCCAGCAGCTTCCCACGGGGGGACCCCTACACCGGGGAGCTGTTTTTT
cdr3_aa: CASSFPRGDPYTGELFF

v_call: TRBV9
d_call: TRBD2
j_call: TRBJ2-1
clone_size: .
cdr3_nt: TGTGCCAGCAGCGTACTTAGCGGGGGCTACAATGAGCAGTTCTTC
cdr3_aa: CASSVLSGGYNEQFF

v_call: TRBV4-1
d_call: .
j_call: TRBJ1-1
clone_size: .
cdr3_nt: TGCGCCAGCAGCCAACCTATAACACAGTACGGGGATCAAGCTCTTGGGTACACTGAAGCTTTCTTT
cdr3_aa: CASSQPITQYGDQALGYTEAFF

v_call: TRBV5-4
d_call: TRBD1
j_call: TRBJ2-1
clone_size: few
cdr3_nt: TGTGCCAGCAGCTTGTTTGACAGGGCATACAATGAGCAGTTCTTC
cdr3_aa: CASSLFDRAYNEQFF

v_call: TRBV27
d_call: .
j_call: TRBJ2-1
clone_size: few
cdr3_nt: TGTGCCACCCGTTTGGACGGTAAAGCGAATGAGCAGTTCTTC
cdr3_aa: CATRLDGKANEQFF

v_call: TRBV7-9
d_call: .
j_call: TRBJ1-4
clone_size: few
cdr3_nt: TGTGCCAGCAGCTTCGGGTCGGCTCGGATCGGTGAAAAACTGTTTTTT
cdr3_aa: CASSFGSARIGEKLFF

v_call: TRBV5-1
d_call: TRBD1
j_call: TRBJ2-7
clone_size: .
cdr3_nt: TGCGCCATCCCACCTGACAGGGCCTACGAGCAGTACTTC
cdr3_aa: CAIPPDRAYEQYF

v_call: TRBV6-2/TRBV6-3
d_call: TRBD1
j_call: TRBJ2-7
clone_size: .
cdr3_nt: TGTGCCAGCAGACGGACAGGGTCTGGGGGGCCTCAATACGAGCAGTACTTC
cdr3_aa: CASRRTGSGGPQYEQYF

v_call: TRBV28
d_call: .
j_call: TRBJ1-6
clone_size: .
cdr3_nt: TGTGCCAGCAGTTTCGTCCGGGGCGCGAATCCGAGCTCCTATAATTCACCCCTCCACTTT
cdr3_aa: CASSFVRGANPSSYNSPLHF

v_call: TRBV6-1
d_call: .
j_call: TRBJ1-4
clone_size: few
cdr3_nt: TGTGCCAGCAGTAGGGACACAGGGCGGAATGAAAAACTGTTTTTT
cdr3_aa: CASSRDTGRNEKLFF

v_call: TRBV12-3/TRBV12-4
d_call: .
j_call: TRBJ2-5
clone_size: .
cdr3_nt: TGTGCCAGCAACTCACAGGGAGGGGTCTCAGAGACCCAGTACTTC
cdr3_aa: CASNSQGGVSETQYF

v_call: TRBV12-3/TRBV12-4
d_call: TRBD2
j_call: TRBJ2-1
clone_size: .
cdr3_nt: TGTGCCAGCTCGGGACTAGCGGGACTTGAGCAGTTCTTC
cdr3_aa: CASSGLAGLEQFF

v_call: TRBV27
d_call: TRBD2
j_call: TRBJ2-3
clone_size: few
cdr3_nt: TGTGCCAGCGCTTACTATAGCGGGATGAGCACAGATACGCAGTATTTT
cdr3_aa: CASAYYSGMSTDTQYF

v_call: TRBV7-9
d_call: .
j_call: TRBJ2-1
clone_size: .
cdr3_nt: TGTGCCAGCAGCCTTTCGAGGGATGAGCAGTTCTTC
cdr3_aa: CASSLSRDEQFF

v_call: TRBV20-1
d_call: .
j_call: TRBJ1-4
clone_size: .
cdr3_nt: TGCAGTGCTAGAGCCGGTGCACCTAATGAAAAACTGTTTTTT
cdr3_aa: CSARAGAPNEKLFF

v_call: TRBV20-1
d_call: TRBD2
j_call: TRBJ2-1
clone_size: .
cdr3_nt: TGCAGTGCTGACGGACTAGCGGGAGCCTACAATGAGCAGTTCTTC
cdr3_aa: CSADGLAGAYNEQFF

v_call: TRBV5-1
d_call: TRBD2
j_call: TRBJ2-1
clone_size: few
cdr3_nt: TGCGCCAGCAGCTTAGGACTAGGTAGTGAGCAGTTCTTC
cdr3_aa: CASSLGLGSEQFF

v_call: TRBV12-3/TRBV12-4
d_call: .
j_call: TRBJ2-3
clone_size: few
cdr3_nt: TGTGCCAGCGGCCCCCGGGACATCCTCACAGATACGCAGTATTTT
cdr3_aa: CASGPRDILTDTQYF

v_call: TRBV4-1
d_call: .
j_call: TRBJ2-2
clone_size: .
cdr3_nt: TGCGCCAGCAGCCAAGAGAGGGGTCTGGCGAACACCGGGGAGCTGTTTTTT
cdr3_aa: CASSQERGLANTGELFF

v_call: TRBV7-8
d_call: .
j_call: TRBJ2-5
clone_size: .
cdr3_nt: TGTGCCAGCAGCTTAGTGAGGAGCGCGGATCGGACCCAAGAGACCCAGTACTTC
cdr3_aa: CASSLVRSADRTQETQYF

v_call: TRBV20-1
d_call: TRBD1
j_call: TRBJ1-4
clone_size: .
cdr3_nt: TGCAGTGCTAAGACAGGGGGCCTTAATGAAAAACTGTTTTTT
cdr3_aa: CSAKTGGLNEKLFF

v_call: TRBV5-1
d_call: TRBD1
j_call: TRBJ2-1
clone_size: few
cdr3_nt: TGCGCCAGCAGCCCGGGACAGGGAATTTCACATGAGCAGTTCTTC
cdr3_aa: CASSPGQGISHEQFF

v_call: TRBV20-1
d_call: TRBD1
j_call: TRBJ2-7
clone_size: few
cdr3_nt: TGCAGTGCTAGAGAGGGGACAGGGAAATATTCGTACGAGCAGTACTTC
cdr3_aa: CSAREGTGKYSYEQYF

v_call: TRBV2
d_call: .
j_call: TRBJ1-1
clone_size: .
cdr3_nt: TGTGCCAGCAGTGAAGCTAGTATATATATGCAACCTGAAGCTTTCTTT
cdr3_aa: CASSEASIYMQPEAFF

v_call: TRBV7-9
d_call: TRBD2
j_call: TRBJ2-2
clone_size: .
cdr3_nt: TGTGCCAGCACCACCACCGAGCGGGGATACACCGGGGAGCTGTTTTTT
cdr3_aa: CASTTTERGYTGELFF

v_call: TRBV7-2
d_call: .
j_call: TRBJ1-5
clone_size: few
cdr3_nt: TGTGCCAGCAGCTTAGTGGGGGGCGGGCAGCCCCAGCATTTT
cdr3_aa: CASSLVGGGQPQHF

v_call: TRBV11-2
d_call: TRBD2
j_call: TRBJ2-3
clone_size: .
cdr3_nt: TGTGCCAGCAGCTTAAGGGGGTCTAGCGGGAGCGCAGATACGCAGTATTTT
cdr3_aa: CASSLRGSSGSADTQYF

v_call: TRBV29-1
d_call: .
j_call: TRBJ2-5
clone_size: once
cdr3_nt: TGCAGCGTTAGGCAGCGGCAAGAGACCCAGTACTTC
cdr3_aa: CSVRQRQETQYF

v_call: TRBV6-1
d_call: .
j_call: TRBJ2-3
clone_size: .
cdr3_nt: TGTGCCAGCAGTGCGGACAGAAGCACAGATACGCAGTATTTT
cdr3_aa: CASSADRSTDTQYF

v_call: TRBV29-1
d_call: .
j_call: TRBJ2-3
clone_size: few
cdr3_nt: TGCAGCGTACTTCGGACCGTGTCCTTCACAGATACGCAGTATTTT
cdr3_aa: CSVLRTVSFTDTQYF

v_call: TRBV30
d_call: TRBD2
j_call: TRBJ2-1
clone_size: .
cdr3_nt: TGTGCCTGGGCTCTTAGCGGGAGGGATGAGCAGTTCTTC
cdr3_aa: CAWALSGRDEQFF

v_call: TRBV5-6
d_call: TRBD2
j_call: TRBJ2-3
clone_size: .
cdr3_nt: TGTGCCAGCAGCCGTCGGACTAGCGGGCTCCCTAGCACAGATACGCAGTATTTT
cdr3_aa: CASSRRTSGLPSTDTQYF

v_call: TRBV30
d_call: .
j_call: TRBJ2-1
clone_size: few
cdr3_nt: TGTGCCGGAATTAGTTTTGTTGAGCAGTTCTTC
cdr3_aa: CAGISFVEQFF

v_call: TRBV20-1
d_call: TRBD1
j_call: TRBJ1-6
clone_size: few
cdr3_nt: TGCAGTGCTAGGGTTGGACAGGGCCATAATTCACCCCTCCACTTT
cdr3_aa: CSARVGQGHNSPLHF

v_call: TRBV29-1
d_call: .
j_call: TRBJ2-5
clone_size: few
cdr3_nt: TGCAGCGTTGCGGAGGGGATGACCCAGTACTTC
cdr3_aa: CSVAEGMTQYF

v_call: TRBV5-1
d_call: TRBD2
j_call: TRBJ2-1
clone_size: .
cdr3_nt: TGCGCCAGCAGCCCGAGGACTAGCGGGGGCGCCCACAATGAGCAGTTCTTC
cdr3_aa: CASSPRTSGGAHNEQFF